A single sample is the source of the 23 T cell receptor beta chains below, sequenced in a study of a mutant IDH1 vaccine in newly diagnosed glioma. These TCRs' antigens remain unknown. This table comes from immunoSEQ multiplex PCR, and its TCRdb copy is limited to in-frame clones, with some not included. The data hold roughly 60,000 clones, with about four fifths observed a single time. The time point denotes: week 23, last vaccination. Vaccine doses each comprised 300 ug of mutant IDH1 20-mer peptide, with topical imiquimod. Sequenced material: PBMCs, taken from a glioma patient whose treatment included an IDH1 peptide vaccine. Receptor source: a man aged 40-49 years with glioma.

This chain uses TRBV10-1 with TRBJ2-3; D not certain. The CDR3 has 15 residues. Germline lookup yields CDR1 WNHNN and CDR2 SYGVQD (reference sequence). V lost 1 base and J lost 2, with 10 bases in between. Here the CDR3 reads CASSELGGPTDTQYF. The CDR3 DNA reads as TGCGCCAGCAGTGAGTTGGGCGGACCCACAGATACGCAGTATTTT.

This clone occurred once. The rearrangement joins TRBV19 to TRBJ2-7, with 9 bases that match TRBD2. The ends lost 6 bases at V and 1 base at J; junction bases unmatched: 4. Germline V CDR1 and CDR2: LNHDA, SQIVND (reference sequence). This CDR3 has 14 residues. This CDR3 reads CASSSTSGSYEQYF. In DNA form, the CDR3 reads TGTGCCAGTAGCTCGACTAGCGGTTCCTACGAGCAGTACTTC. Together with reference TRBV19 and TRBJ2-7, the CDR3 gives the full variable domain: DGGITQSPKYLFRKEGQNVTLSCEQNLNHDAMYWYRQDPGQGLRLIYYSQIVNDFQKGDIAEGYSVSREKKESFPLTVTSAQKNPTAFYLCASSSTSGSYEQYFGPGTRLTVT.

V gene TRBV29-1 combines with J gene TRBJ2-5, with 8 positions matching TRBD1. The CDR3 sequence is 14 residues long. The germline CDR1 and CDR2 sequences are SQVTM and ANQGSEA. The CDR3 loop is CSYWTGKPQETQYF. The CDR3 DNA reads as TGCAGTTACTGGACAGGGAAACCCCAAGAGACCCAGTACTTC.

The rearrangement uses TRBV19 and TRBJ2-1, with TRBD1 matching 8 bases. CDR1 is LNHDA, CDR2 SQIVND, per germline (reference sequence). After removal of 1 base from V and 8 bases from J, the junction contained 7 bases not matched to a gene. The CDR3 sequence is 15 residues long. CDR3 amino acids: CASSIAGGALDEQFF. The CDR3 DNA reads TGTGCCAGTAGTATAGCAGGGGGCGCCTTGGATGAGCAGTTCTTC.

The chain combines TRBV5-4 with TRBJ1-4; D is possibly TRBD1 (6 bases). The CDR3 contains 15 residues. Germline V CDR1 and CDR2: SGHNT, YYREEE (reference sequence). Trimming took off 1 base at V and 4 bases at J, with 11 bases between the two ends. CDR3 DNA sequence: TGTGCCAGCAGCTTGCAGGGGACTCTTAATGAAAAACTGTTTTTT. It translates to CASSLQGTLNEKLFF.

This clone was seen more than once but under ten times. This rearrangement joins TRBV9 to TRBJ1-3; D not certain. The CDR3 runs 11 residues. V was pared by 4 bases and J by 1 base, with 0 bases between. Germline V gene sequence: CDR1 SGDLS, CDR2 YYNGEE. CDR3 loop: CASSSGNTIYF. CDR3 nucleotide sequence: TGTGCCAGCAGCTCTGGAAACACCATATATTTT.

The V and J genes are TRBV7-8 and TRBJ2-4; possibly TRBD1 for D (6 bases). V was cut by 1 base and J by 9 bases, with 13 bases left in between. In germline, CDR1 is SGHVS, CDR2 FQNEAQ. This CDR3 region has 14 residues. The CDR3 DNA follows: TGTGCCAGCAGCTTAGGGGGGCAGGGCACCATTCAGTACTTC. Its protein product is CASSLGGQGTIQYF.

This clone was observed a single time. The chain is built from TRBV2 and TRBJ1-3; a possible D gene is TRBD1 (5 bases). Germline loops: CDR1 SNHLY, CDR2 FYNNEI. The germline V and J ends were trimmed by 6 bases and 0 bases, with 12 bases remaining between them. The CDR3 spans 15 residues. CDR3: CASSPDSISGNTIYF. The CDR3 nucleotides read TGTGCCAGCAGCCCCGACAGCATCTCTGGAAACACCATATATTTT.

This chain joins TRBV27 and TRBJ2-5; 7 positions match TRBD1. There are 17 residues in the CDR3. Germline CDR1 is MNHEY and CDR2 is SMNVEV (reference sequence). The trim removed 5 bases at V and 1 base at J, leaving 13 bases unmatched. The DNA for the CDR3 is TGTGCCAGCAGTCTCCTAAGGACAGGTGGGAGCCAAGAGACCCAGTACTTC. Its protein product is CASSLLRTGGSQETQYF.

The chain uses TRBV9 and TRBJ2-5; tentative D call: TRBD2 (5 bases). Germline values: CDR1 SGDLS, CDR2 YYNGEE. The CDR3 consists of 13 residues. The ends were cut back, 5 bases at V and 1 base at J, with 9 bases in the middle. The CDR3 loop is CASSDGVQETQYF. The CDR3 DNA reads TGTGCCAGCAGTGACGGGGTCCAAGAGACCCAGTACTTC.

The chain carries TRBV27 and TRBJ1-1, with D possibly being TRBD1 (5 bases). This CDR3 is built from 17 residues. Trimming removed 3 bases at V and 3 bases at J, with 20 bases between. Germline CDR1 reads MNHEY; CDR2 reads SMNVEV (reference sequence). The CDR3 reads CASSFLGLGTGDTEAFF. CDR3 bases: TGTGCCAGCAGTTTCCTCGGCCTCGGGACGGGGGACACTGAAGCTTTCTTT.

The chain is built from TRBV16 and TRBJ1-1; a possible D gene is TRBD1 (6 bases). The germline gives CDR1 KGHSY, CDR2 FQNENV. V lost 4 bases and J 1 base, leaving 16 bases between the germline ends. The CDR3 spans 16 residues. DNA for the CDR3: TGTGCCAGCAGCCCGATGGGTGGGACACCGAACACTGAAGCTTTCTTT. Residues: CASSPMGGTPNTEAFF. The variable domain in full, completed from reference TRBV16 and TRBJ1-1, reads GEEVAQTPKHLVRGEGQKAKLYCAPIKGHSYVFWYQQVLKNEFKFLISFQNENVFDETGMPKERFSAKCLPNSPCSLEIQATKLEDSAVYFCASSPMGGTPNTEAFFGQGTRLTVV.

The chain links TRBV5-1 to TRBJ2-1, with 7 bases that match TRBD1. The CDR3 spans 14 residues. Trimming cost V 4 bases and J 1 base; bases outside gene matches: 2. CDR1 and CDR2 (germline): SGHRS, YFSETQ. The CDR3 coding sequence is TGCGCCAGCAGCGGGGGACAGTCCTACAATGAGCAGTTCTTC. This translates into CASSGGQSYNEQFF.

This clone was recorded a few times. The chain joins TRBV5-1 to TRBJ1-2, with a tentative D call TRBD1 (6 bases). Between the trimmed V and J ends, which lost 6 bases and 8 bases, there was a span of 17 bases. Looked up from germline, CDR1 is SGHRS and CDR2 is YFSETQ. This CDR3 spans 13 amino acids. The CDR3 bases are TGCGCCAGCACGGGGGCAGGGAAAGAGGGCTACACCTTC. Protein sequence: CASTGAGKEGYTF.

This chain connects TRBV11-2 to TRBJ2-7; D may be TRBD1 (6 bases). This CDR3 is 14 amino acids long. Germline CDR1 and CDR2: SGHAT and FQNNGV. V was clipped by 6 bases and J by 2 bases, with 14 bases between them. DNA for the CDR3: TGTGCCAGCAGAAGACAGGTGGGGCCCTACGAGCAGTACTTC. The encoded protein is CASRRQVGPYEQYF.

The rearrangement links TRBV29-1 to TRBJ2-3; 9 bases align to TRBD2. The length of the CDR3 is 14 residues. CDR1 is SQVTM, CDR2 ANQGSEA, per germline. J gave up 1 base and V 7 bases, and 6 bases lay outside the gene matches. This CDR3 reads CSGSGLAGTDTQYF. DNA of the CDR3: TGCAGCGGTTCGGGACTAGCTGGCACAGATACGCAGTATTTT.

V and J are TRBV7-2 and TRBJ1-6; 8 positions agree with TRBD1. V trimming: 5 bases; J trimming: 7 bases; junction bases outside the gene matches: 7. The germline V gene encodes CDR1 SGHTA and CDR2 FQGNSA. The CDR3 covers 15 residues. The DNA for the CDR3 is TGTGCCAGCAGCCTCCGGGACAGGTCAAATTCACCCCTCCACTTT. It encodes CASSLRDRSNSPLHF.

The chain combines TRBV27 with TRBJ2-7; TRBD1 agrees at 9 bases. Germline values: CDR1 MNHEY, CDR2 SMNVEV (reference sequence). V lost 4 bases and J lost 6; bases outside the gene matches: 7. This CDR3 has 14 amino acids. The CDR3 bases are TGTGCCAGCAGTTCGGGACAGGGCCAACTCGAGCAGTACTTC. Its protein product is CASSSGQGQLEQYF.

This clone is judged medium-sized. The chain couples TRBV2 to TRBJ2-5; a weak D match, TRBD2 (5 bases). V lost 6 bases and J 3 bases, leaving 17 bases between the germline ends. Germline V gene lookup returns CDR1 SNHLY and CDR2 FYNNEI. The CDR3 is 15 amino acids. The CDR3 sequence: CASRTRGLGEETQYF. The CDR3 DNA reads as TGTGCCAGCAGGACCCGTGGACTCGGAGAAGAGACCCAGTACTTC.

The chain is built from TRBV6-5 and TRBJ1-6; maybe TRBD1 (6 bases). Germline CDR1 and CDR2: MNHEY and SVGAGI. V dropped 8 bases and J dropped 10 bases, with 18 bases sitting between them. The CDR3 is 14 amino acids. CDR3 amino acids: CASCRTLGGSPLHF. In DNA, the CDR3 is TGTGCCAGCTGTAGGACTTTAGGGGGGTCACCCCTCCACTTT.

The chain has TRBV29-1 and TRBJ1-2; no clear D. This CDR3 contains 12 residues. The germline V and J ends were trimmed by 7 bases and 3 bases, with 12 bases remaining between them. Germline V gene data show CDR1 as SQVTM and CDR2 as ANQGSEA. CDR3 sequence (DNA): TGCAGCGCCAAAAAGACCGACTATGGCTACACCTTC. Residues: CSAKKTDYGYTF. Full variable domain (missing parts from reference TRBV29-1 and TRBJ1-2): SAVISQKPSRDICQRGTSLTIQCQVDSQVTMMFWYRQQPGQSLTLIATANQGSEATYESGFVIDKFPISRPNLTFSTLTVSNMSPEDSSIYLCSAKKTDYGYTFGSGTRLTVV.

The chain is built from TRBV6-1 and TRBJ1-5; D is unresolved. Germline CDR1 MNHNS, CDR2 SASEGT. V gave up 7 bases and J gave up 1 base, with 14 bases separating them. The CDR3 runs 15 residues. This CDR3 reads CASKIGGNSNQPQHF. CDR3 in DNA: TGTGCCAGCAAAATTGGAGGGAACAGCAATCAGCCCCAGCATTTT.

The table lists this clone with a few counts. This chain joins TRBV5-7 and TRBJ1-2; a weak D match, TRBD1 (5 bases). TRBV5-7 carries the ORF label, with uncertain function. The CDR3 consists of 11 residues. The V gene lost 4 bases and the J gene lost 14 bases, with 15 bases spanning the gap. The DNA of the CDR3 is TGTGCCAGCAGCCCAGGTAGGGGTCGGACCTTC. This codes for CASSPGRGRTF.